This entry is about one T cell receptor beta chain. This sample was included in a study of cytomegalovirus exposure and HLA in healthy donors. J was trimmed by 1 base and V by 1 base; bases with no gene match: 3. This CDR3 has 16 amino acids. Per germline, CDR1 SQVTM and CDR2 ANQGSEA. The PCR contained 60 Vbeta and 13 Jbeta primers. The protocol was immunoSEQ multiplex PCR, while the TCRdb copy is restricted to in-frame clones and leaves out a portion. Here the sample spans 120,000 to 150,000 clones, over 60% being singletons. Sequencing was performed on PBMCs. The chain couples TRBV29-1 to TRBJ2-6, with 8 positions matching TRBD1. This clonotype originated in a woman aged 30 to 39 in good health and CMV-seropositive. CDR3 sequence (DNA): TGCAGCGTTGAAGGGACAGGGTTTTCTGGGGCCAACGTCCTGACTTTC. Its translation is CSVEGTGFSGANVLTF. Variable domain in full (rest from reference TRBV29-1 and TRBJ2-6): SAVISQKPSRDICQRGTSLTIQCQVDSQVTMMFWYRQQPGQSLTLIATANQGSEATYESGFVIDKFPISRPNLTFSTLTVSNMSPEDSSIYLCSVEGTGFSGANVLTFGAGSRLTVL.